Each of the 15 T cell receptor beta chains below was sequenced from the same sample in a study of technical replicates of blood from a handful of donors. The assay was immunoSEQ multiplex PCR, and TCRdb's table has in-frame clones only and misses some. Among 65,000 to 95,000 clones listed, 80% to 90% were seen once. Sequencing was done on a sample of PBMCs. Receptor source: a human donor in good health. Some clones in this sample may be carry-over from other donors' samples.

The CDR3 spells CASSVAPGPYGYEQFF. CDR3 in DNA: TGTGCCAGCAGCGTAGCCCCAGGCCCATATGGGTATGAGCAGTTCTTC. The V call is TRBV9, the J call TRBJ2-1; D unresolved. The CDR3 totals 16 residues. Germline V gene lookup returns CDR1 SGDLS and CDR2 YYNGEE. Trimming pared 0 bases from V and 8 bases from J, leaving 18 bases between.

The V gene is TRBV7-9, the J gene TRBJ2-5, with 10 bases identical to TRBD2. Germline V lookup: CDR1 SEHNR, CDR2 FQNEAQ (reference sequence). CDR3 length: 16 residues. The junction had 8 bases not matched to a gene; V was cut back by 5 bases and J by 2 bases. The CDR3 loop reads CASSPLSGRIQETQYF. The CDR3 nucleotides read TGTGCCAGCAGCCCCCTTAGCGGGAGGATACAAGAGACCCAGTACTTC.

V usage is TRBV2 and J usage is TRBJ2-1; 10 bases are a match to TRBD2. Germline CDR1 is SNHLY and CDR2 is FYNNEI. The J segment lost 6 bases and the V segment lost 4 bases, leaving 12 bases of the junction unmatched. This CDR3 is 17 amino acids long. The CDR3 DNA sequence: TGTGCCAGCAGTGGGGGAACTCTAGCGGGGGCTCTCAATGAGCAGTTCTTC. Translated, it gives CASSGGTLAGALNEQFF.

The chain employs TRBV11-2 and TRBJ2-7; the match to TRBD2 covers 7 bases. Germline CDR1 reads SGHAT; CDR2 reads FQNNGV. V was clipped by 1 base and J by 3 bases; unmatched bases: 9. The CDR3 runs 16 residues. In DNA, the CDR3 is TGTGCCAGCAGCTTAGTCGGGGCTAGCGGATTCTACGAGCAGTACTTC. Translated, it gives CASSLVGASGFYEQYF.

The chain couples TRBV5-1 to TRBJ2-1; 9 bases are a match to TRBD2. Germline V gives CDR1 SGHRS, CDR2 YFSETQ. The CDR3 spans 14 residues. V shed 5 bases, J shed 4 bases, and the junction held 4 bases outside the gene matches. The CDR3 loop reads CASRETSGYNEQFF. CDR3 nucleotides: TGCGCCAGCAGGGAGACTAGCGGTTACAATGAGCAGTTCTTC. The whole variable domain, filled in from reference TRBV5-1 and TRBJ2-1, reads KAGVTQTPRYLIKTRGQQVTLSCSPISGHRSVSWYQQTPGQGLQFLFEYFSETQRNKGNFPGRFSGRQFSNSRSEMNVSTLELGDSALYLCASRETSGYNEQFFGPGTRLTVL.

The chain recombines TRBV7-2 with TRBJ2-7, with D perhaps matching TRBD2 (6 bases). Trimming took 5 bases from V and 6 from J, leaving 17 bases between them. This CDR3 region has 14 residues. Germline loops: CDR1 SGHTA, CDR2 FQGNSA. The CDR3 bases are TGTGCCAGCAGCATCGGGACTTATCCCTCCGAGCAGTACTTC. It codes for CASSIGTYPSEQYF.

The chain employs TRBV4-2 and TRBJ1-6; 9 bases fit TRBD1. The germline V gene encodes CDR1 LGHNA and CDR2 YNFKEQ. CDR3 length equals 16 residues. V lost 0 bases, J lost 10 bases, and 7 bases stayed unmatched. As DNA, the CDR3 is TGTGCCAGCAGCCAAGATTCGGGACAGGGAGAATCACCCCTCCACTTT. Translating gives CASSQDSGQGESPLHF.

The chain has TRBV25-1 and TRBJ2-2; 8 bases line up with TRBD1. The CDR3 is 17 residues long. Germline trimming cut 3 bases from V and 2 bases from J; bases unmatched to any gene: 8. Germline CDR1 MGHDK, CDR2 SYGVNS. This chain's CDR3 is CASSDDRGGGNTGELFF. CDR3 nucleotide sequence: TGTGCCAGCAGTGATGACAGGGGCGGCGGCAACACCGGGGAGCTGTTTTTT.

In DNA, the CDR3 is TGTGCCAGCAGCTTATACAGGGACGAGCAGTACTTC. It translates to CASSLYRDEQYF. The J gene is TRBJ2-7, the V gene TRBV7-2, with a weak D call TRBD1 (6 bases). The V end was cut by 2 bases, the J end by 5 bases, with 7 bases between. The CDR3 is 12 residues long. CDR1 and CDR2 (germline): SGHTA, FQGNSA.

The J gene is TRBJ2-7, the V gene TRBV6-5, with unresolved D. The V end was cut by 5 bases, the J end by 0 bases, with 14 bases between. Germline V gene sequence: CDR1 MNHEY, CDR2 SVGAGI. The CDR3 totals 15 residues. In DNA, the CDR3 is TGTGCCAGCAGTACCGTGAGGCTGAGCTCCTACGAGCAGTACTTC. This translates into CASSTVRLSSYEQYF.

This chain uses TRBV9 with TRBJ2-5; 11 bases line up with TRBD2. Trimming cost V 6 bases and J 1 base; bases outside gene matches: 5. Germline lookup yields CDR1 SGDLS and CDR2 YYNGEE. The CDR3 is made up of 15 amino acids. The CDR3 here is CASTFSGRAQETQYF. For the CDR3, the DNA is TGTGCCAGCACCTTTAGCGGGAGGGCCCAAGAGACCCAGTACTTC.

The chain links TRBV4-2 to TRBJ2-7; D not resolved. This CDR3 contains 14 residues. The V end was cut by 4 bases, the J end by 1 base, with 11 bases between. The germline gives CDR1 LGHNA, CDR2 YNFKEQ. The CDR3 loop is CASSPTGQSYEQYF. CDR3 DNA: TGTGCCAGCAGCCCTACGGGTCAATCCTACGAGCAGTACTTC.

V is TRBV11-1 and J is TRBJ1-1; the D is unclear. The CDR3 runs to 13 residues. Germline V gives CDR1 SGHAT, CDR2 FQDESV (reference sequence). Between the trimmed V and J ends, which lost 1 base and 4 bases, there was a span of 7 bases. The CDR3 loop reads CASSLVQATEAFF. CDR3 sequence (DNA): TGTGCCAGCAGCTTAGTTCAGGCCACTGAAGCTTTCTTT.

This clone appeared a single time. The rearrangement links TRBV27 to TRBJ2-1, with 10 bases aligning to TRBD2. The CDR3 is made up of 16 amino acids. Per germline, CDR1 MNHEY and CDR2 SMNVEV (reference sequence). Trimming cost V 5 bases and J 4 bases; bases outside gene matches: 8. This chain's CDR3 is CASSALLAGGYNEQFF. CDR3 DNA: TGTGCCAGCAGTGCTCTCTTAGCGGGAGGATACAATGAGCAGTTCTTC.

The genes are TRBV29-1 and TRBJ2-5; 12 bases align to TRBD2. With V trimmed by 5 bases and J by 1 base, 5 bases remained unmatched. The CDR3 sequence is 15 residues long. Looked up from germline, CDR1 is SQVTM and CDR2 is ANQGSEA. CDR3 amino acids: CSVLRTSGVQETQYF. The CDR3, as DNA: TGCAGCGTTCTTCGGACTAGCGGGGTCCAAGAGACCCAGTACTTC.